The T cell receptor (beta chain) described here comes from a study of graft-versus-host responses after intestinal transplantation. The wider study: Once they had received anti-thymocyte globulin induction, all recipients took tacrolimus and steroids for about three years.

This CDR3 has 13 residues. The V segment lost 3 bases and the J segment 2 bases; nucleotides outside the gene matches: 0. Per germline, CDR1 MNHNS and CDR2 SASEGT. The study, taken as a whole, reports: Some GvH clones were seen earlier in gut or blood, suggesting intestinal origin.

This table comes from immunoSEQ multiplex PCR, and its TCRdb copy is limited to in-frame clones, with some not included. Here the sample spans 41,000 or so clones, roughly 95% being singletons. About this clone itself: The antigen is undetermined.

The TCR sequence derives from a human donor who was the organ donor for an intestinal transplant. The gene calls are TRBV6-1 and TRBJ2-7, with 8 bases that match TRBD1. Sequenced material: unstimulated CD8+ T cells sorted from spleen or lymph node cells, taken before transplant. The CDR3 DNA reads TGTGCCAGCAGTGACAGGGGGCCCTACGAGCAGTACTTC. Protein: CASSDRGPYEQYF.